This passage covers 23 T cell receptor beta chains from one sample sequenced in a study of cytomegalovirus exposure and HLA in healthy donors. Vbeta (60) and Jbeta (13) primers were used in the PCR. Some clones are missing from TCRdb's copy, which holds only in-frame ones; the method was immunoSEQ multiplex PCR. The table shows about 120,000 clones, with approximately 84% occurring only once. Sequencing used PBMCs. The receptors come from a middle-aged man in good health and CMV-seronegative.

V and J are TRBV7-2 and TRBJ1-2; D gene uncertain. The CDR3 consists of 13 residues. From germline, CDR1 is SGHTA and CDR2 FQGNSA. With 3 bases removed from V and 4 bases from J, the gap between germline ends came to 9 bases. This chain's CDR3 is CASSFGQAYGYTF. The CDR3 region has the DNA TGTGCCAGCAGCTTTGGCCAGGCCTATGGCTACACCTTC.

The table lists this clone with a count of one. The chain carries TRBV6-1 and TRBJ1-1; no clear D gene. V lost 4 bases and J 3 bases, leaving 9 bases between the germline ends. Germline values: CDR1 MNHNS, CDR2 SASEGT. This CDR3 is 13 amino acids long. The CDR3 is CASSASRDTEAFF. The CDR3 bases are TGTGCCAGCAGTGCGAGCCGGGACACTGAAGCTTTCTTT.

This clone was found once. The chain joins TRBV9 to TRBJ1-2; TRBD1 agrees at 8 bases. The germline V gene encodes CDR1 SGDLS and CDR2 YYNGEE. CDR3 size: 14 residues. The ends lost 0 bases at V and 5 bases at J; junction bases unmatched: 3. The DNA for the CDR3 is TGTGCCAGCAGCGTAGGGACAGGGAATTATGGCTACACCTTC. This translates into CASSVGTGNYGYTF.

The gene calls are TRBV28 and TRBJ2-1; D is uncertain. The V end was cut by 6 bases, the J end by 9 bases, with 12 bases between. From germline, CDR1 is MDHEN and CDR2 SYDVKM. The CDR3 is 12 residues long. CDR3 in amino acids: CASRTSSTEQFF. CDR3 nucleotide sequence: TGTGCCAGCAGGACAAGTTCCACTGAGCAGTTCTTC.

The rearrangement links TRBV11-2 to TRBJ1-2; D gene unclear. Trimming shortened V by 4 bases and J by 4 bases, and 16 bases separated the two germline ends. This CDR3 contains 15 residues. The germline V gene has CDR1 SGHAT and CDR2 FQNNGV. For the CDR3, the DNA is TGTGCCAGCAGCTCCCGGGAACCCCGCGGCTATGGCTACACCTTC. Protein sequence: CASSSREPRGYGYTF.

The chain links TRBV6-5 to TRBJ1-5; D unresolved. The CDR3 spans 13 residues. The germline V gene has CDR1 MNHEY and CDR2 SVGAGI. The germline V and J ends were trimmed by 7 bases and 3 bases, with 10 bases remaining between them. In DNA, the CDR3 is TGTGCCAGCAAAGAGGCCTCCAATCAGCCCCAGCATTTT. This encodes CASKEASNQPQHF.

The V and J genes are TRBV27 and TRBJ1-2; TRBD1 matches 12 bases. V shed 2 bases and J 2 bases; nucleotides not matched to a gene: 3. This CDR3 contains 16 residues. Germline values: CDR1 MNHEY, CDR2 SMNVEV (reference sequence). As DNA, the CDR3 is TGTGCCAGCAGTTTAAGGGACAGGGGGCAGAACTATGGCTACACCTTC. Protein sequence: CASSLRDRGQNYGYTF.

The chain joins TRBV9 to TRBJ2-1; 7 bases are a match to TRBD1. CDR1 SGDLS and CDR2 YYNGEE come from the germline V gene. The CDR3 length is 16 residues. V lost 2 bases to trimming and J lost 2 bases; unmatched junction nucleotides: 7. The CDR3 coding sequence is TGTGCCAGCAGCGTTGAGAGGGGACAGCCCTACAATGAGCAGTTCTTC. It yields the protein CASSVERGQPYNEQFF.

The rearrangement uses TRBV6-5 and TRBJ2-5, with 11 bases matching TRBD1. Germline V gene data show CDR1 as MNHEY and CDR2 as SVGAGI. V was clipped by 10 bases and J by 4 bases; unmatched bases: 5. The length of the CDR3 is 13 residues. The CDR3 DNA reads as TGTGCCACCGGGGACAGGGGGGGAGAGACCCAGTACTTC. Its protein product is CATGDRGGETQYF.

V usage is TRBV6-6 and J usage is TRBJ1-2, with 7 positions matching TRBD1. This CDR3 region has 12 residues. V lost 7 bases, J lost 5 bases, and 4 bases stayed unmatched. Per the germline V gene, CDR1 is MNHNY and CDR2 is SVGAGI (reference sequence). The CDR3 loop is CASTDRVYGYTF. CDR3 nucleotide sequence: TGTGCCAGCACCGACAGGGTATATGGCTACACCTTC.

This chain joins TRBV2 and TRBJ2-4, with 7 bases fitting TRBD1. The CDR3 totals 19 residues. V shed 2 bases, J shed 0 bases, and the junction held 13 bases outside the gene matches. Looked up from germline, CDR1 is SNHLY and CDR2 is FYNNEI. The CDR3 here is CASSERGRTQGVAKNIQYF. Written as DNA, the CDR3 is TGTGCCAGCAGTGAACGAGGTCGGACCCAGGGGGTAGCCAAAAACATTCAGTACTTC.

This chain links TRBV6-1 with TRBJ1-3; 7 bases agree with TRBD1. The CDR3 loop spans 15 amino acids. With 2 bases clipped from V and 4 bases from J, the junction kept 5 bases outside the gene matches. Germline CDR1 reads MNHNS; CDR2 reads SASEGT. CDR3 sequence (DNA): TGTGCCAGCAGTGAACAGAGGGGGCTAGGAAACACCATATATTTT. Protein sequence: CASSEQRGLGNTIYF.

This sequence joins TRBV30 and TRBJ2-7, with 9 bases that match TRBD1. The CDR3 runs to 14 residues. Germline lookup yields CDR1 GTSNPN and CDR2 SVGIG (reference sequence). The junction had 6 bases not matched to a gene; V was cut back by 3 bases and J by 3 bases. The CDR3 region is CAWRSPGQGYEQYF. CDR3 bases: TGTGCCTGGAGATCCCCGGGACAGGGCTACGAGCAGTACTTC.

The chain joins TRBV10-1 to TRBJ2-3; 7 bases line up with TRBD2. CDR3 length: 14 amino acids. Germline assignment: CDR1 WNHNN and CDR2 SYGVQD (reference sequence). The V and J ends lost 8 bases and 0 bases, in that order; junction bases with no gene match: 5. The CDR3 bases are TGCGCCAGCCCGGCGGGGGATAGCACAGATACGCAGTATTTT. Translating gives CASPAGDSTDTQYF.

The chain combines TRBV27 with TRBJ2-2, with a possible D match to TRBD1 (6 bases). The V and J ends lost 5 bases and 0 bases respectively, with 13 bases between them. Germline lookup yields CDR1 MNHEY and CDR2 SMNVEV (reference sequence). This CDR3 region has 16 residues. Here the CDR3 DNA reads TGTGCCAGCAGTCCACCTGGACAGTCGAACACCGGGGAGCTGTTTTTT. As protein: CASSPPGQSNTGELFF.

V and J are TRBV29-1 and TRBJ2-1, with 8 bases lining up with TRBD2. CDR1 SQVTM and CDR2 ANQGSEA come from the germline V gene. CDR3 size: 15 residues. The trim removed 6 bases at V and 6 bases at J, leaving 13 bases unmatched. Here the CDR3 reads CSVSGLASAGNEQFF. Written as DNA, the CDR3 is TGCAGCGTCTCCGGACTAGCTTCAGCCGGCAATGAGCAGTTCTTC.

The chain links TRBV19 to TRBJ1-5; D is possibly TRBD1 (5 bases). V was pared by 7 bases and J by 7 bases, with 14 bases between. Per the germline V gene, CDR1 is LNHDA and CDR2 is SQIVND (reference sequence). The CDR3 consists of 13 residues. This chain's CDR3 is CASTAGRTQPQHF. Written as DNA, the CDR3 is TGTGCCAGTACGGCAGGGCGAACCCAGCCCCAGCATTTT. The full variable domain, rest sourced from reference TRBV19 and TRBJ1-5, is DGGITQSPKYLFRKEGQNVTLSCEQNLNHDAMYWYRQDPGQGLRLIYYSQIVNDFQKGDIAEGYSVSREKKESFPLTVTSAQKNPTAFYLCASTAGRTQPQHFGDGTRLSIL.

The J gene is TRBJ2-3, the V gene TRBV6-5; 8 bases map to TRBD1. Trimming removed 0 bases from V and 4 bases from J; junction bases left unmatched: 3. The CDR3 is 15 amino acids. Germline V lookup: CDR1 MNHEY, CDR2 SVGAGI. The CDR3 sequence: CASSYSGQGSDTQYF. DNA of the CDR3: TGTGCCAGCAGTTACTCAGGACAGGGTTCAGATACGCAGTATTTT.

The V and J genes are TRBV19 and TRBJ1-5; 11 nucleotides agree with TRBD1. The CDR3 spans 15 residues. Germline V CDR1 and CDR2: LNHDA, SQIVND (reference sequence). V was pared by 7 bases and J by 4 bases, with 6 bases of the junction left unmatched. The CDR3 bases are TGTGCCAGTAAAGGGACAGGGGGTAGGAATCAGCCCCAGCATTTT. This codes for CASKGTGGRNQPQHF.

This sequence joins TRBV5-1 and TRBJ1-1; 8 nucleotides line up with TRBD1. This CDR3 is 15 amino acids long. The germline CDR1 and CDR2 sequences are SGHRS and YFSETQ. V gave up 4 bases and J gave up 0 bases; unmatched junction bases: 5. The CDR3 loop is CASSLRQGMNTEAFF. The CDR3 DNA reads TGCGCCAGCAGCCTCAGACAGGGGATGAACACTGAAGCTTTCTTT.

As DNA, the CDR3 is TGCGCCAGCAGCTTGGATCCCAGCGGGGGGGGCGAGCAGTACTTC. Its protein is CASSLDPSGGGEQYF. The chain recombines TRBV5-1 with TRBJ2-7, with 10 bases lining up with TRBD2. CDR3 length: 15 residues. CDR1 and CDR2 from the germline V gene are SGHRS and YFSETQ. V was pared by 0 bases and J by 6 bases, with 6 bases of the junction left unmatched.

The sample holds a few counts of this clone. V gene TRBV5-6 combines with J gene TRBJ2-2; D is possibly TRBD2 (6 bases). Trimming took 4 bases from V and 6 from J, leaving 16 bases between them. From germline, CDR1 is SGHDT and CDR2 YYEEEE. The CDR3 covers 15 residues. The CDR3 spells CASSPLTPGAGELFF. The CDR3 DNA sequence: TGTGCCAGCAGCCCGTTAACCCCGGGGGCCGGGGAGCTGTTTTTT.

The V gene is TRBV2, the J gene TRBJ2-7; the D gene is possibly TRBD1 (6 bases). The V end lost 5 bases, the J end lost 6 bases, and 11 bases lay between the germline ends. This CDR3 region has 12 residues. In germline, CDR1 is SNHLY, CDR2 FYNNEI. The CDR3, as DNA: TGTGCCAGCAGTCCGACAGGTCGCGAGCAGTACTTC. Protein: CASSPTGREQYF.